The 20 T cell receptor beta chains below come from one sample, sequenced in a study of cytomegalovirus exposure and HLA in healthy donors. It was with 60 Vbeta and 13 Jbeta primers that the PCR ran. Data came from immunoSEQ multiplex PCR; TCRdb stores just in-frame clones and leaves some out. The table shows some 150,000 clones, with around 86% occurring only once. The sequencing input was PBMCs. The receptors come from a woman in her fifties or sixties in good health and CMV-seropositive.

On this clone itself: The identical CDR3 is also encoded by other nucleotide sequences in the sample. V usage is TRBV5-1 and J usage is TRBJ2-7, with TRBD2 matching 11 bases. Germline assignment: CDR1 SGHRS and CDR2 YFSETQ. J gave up 3 bases and V 1 base, and 0 bases lay outside the gene matches. This CDR3 region has 14 residues. The CDR3 sequence: CASSLTSGSYEQYF. CDR3 sequence (DNA): TGCGCCAGCAGCTTGACTAGCGGGAGCTACGAGCAGTACTTC.

This clone showed up just once. The chain couples TRBV6-5 to TRBJ1-2, with TRBD1 as a possible D gene (5 bases). Germline-derived CDR1 and CDR2 are MNHEY and SVGAGI. CDR3 length: 14 residues. V lost 6 bases, J lost 8 bases, and 19 bases lay in between. CDR3 amino acids: CASRAGPPNGGYTF. In DNA form, the CDR3 reads TGTGCCAGCAGGGCGGGACCCCCAAACGGGGGCTACACCTTC.

This clone was found a few times. The V and J genes are TRBV19 and TRBJ2-7, with 13 bases that match TRBD2. This CDR3 region has 15 residues. The V and J ends lost 4 bases and 9 bases, in that order; junction bases with no gene match: 9. Per the germline V gene, CDR1 is LNHDA and CDR2 is SQIVND (reference sequence). The CDR3 protein is CASSNYGTSGTRQYF. The CDR3 DNA reads as TGTGCCAGTAGTAATTACGGGACTAGCGGGACAAGGCAGTACTTC.

The table lists this clone with a few counts. The CDR3 region is CAWRAKLLSNQPQHF. In nucleotides, the CDR3 is TGTGCCTGGAGAGCAAAGTTACTTAGCAATCAGCCCCAGCATTTT. The chain is built from TRBV30 and TRBJ1-5, with D uncertain. In germline, CDR1 is GTSNPN, CDR2 SVGIG (reference sequence). This CDR3 has 15 residues. V lost 3 bases to trimming and J lost 0 bases, with 12 bases between them.

This clone was found once. J is TRBJ1-2 and V is TRBV4-3; 12 bases are a match to TRBD1. Germline CDR1 reads LGHNA; CDR2 reads YSLEER. This CDR3 has 17 amino acids. With V trimmed by 4 bases and J by 6 bases, 12 bases remained unmatched. The CDR3 sequence: CASSRRIRGQGADGYTF. CDR3 in DNA: TGCGCCAGCAGCCGACGCATTCGGGGACAGGGGGCGGATGGCTACACCTTC.

The gene calls are TRBV5-1 and TRBJ2-7; 7 nucleotides match TRBD2. With 0 bases clipped from V and 7 bases from J, the junction kept 10 bases outside the gene matches. CDR3 size: 15 residues. Germline assignment: CDR1 SGHRS and CDR2 YFSETQ. For the CDR3, the DNA is TGCGCCAGCAGCTTGGCCGTCGGACTAGTAGGTGAGCAGTACTTC. It is translated as CASSLAVGLVGEQYF. Together with reference TRBV5-1 and TRBJ2-7, the CDR3 gives the full variable domain: KAGVTQTPRYLIKTRGQQVTLSCSPISGHRSVSWYQQTPGQGLQFLFEYFSETQRNKGNFPGRFSGRQFSNSRSEMNVSTLELGDSALYLCASSLAVGLVGEQYFGPGTRLTVT.

This sequence joins TRBV18 and TRBJ2-7; TRBD1 might be the D (5 bases). CDR1 KGHSH and CDR2 LQKENI come from the germline V gene. V was shortened by 2 bases and J by 0 bases, with 11 bases between the two germline ends. The CDR3 totals 15 residues. CDR3 protein: CASSPKTGFSYEQYF. The DNA for the CDR3 is TGTGCCAGCTCACCAAAAACAGGTTTCTCCTACGAGCAGTACTTC.

This sequence joins TRBV9 and TRBJ2-3; D uncertain. This CDR3 has 15 amino acids. The V and J ends lost 0 bases and 0 bases respectively, with 8 bases between them. CDR1 is SGDLS and CDR2 is YYNGEE in the germline V gene. CDR3 in amino acids: CASSVGLLSTDTQYF. Written as DNA, the CDR3 is TGTGCCAGCAGCGTAGGTCTACTTAGCACAGATACGCAGTATTTT.

The rearrangement joins TRBV2 to TRBJ1-2; TRBD1 might be the D (5 bases). V was cut by 4 bases and J by 6 bases, with 18 bases left in between. Germline V CDR1 and CDR2: SNHLY, FYNNEI. The CDR3 length is 15 residues. This chain's CDR3 is CASSAGGVRRHGYTF. The CDR3 DNA follows: TGTGCCAGCAGTGCCGGAGGGGTTCGGAGGCATGGCTACACCTTC.

This chain uses TRBV19 with TRBJ1-1; maybe TRBD1 (6 bases). Germline CDR1 and CDR2: LNHDA and SQIVND (reference sequence). Trimming removed 3 bases from V and 4 bases from J, with 12 bases in between. The CDR3 runs to 14 residues. The CDR3 loop is CASSIDGTPTEAFF. The CDR3 coding sequence is TGTGCCAGTAGTATCGACGGGACACCCACTGAAGCTTTCTTT. The variable domain in full, completed from reference TRBV19 and TRBJ1-1, reads DGGITQSPKYLFRKEGQNVTLSCEQNLNHDAMYWYRQDPGQGLRLIYYSQIVNDFQKGDIAEGYSVSREKKESFPLTVTSAQKNPTAFYLCASSIDGTPTEAFFGQGTRLTVV.

A few counts support this clone. The chain carries TRBV19 and TRBJ2-3; D uncertain. CDR1 LNHDA and CDR2 SQIVND come from the germline V gene (reference sequence). Trimming took 5 bases from V and 2 from J, leaving 14 bases between them. CDR3 size: 15 residues. The CDR3 protein is CASSPSDFLTDTQYF. The CDR3 nucleotides read TGTGCCAGTAGTCCCTCCGACTTTCTCACAGATACGCAGTATTTT.

The sample holds a few counts of this clone. This chain links TRBV7-9 with TRBJ2-1; D call uncertain. Trimming left V 2 bases short and J 7 bases short, with 6 bases between. The CDR3 is 12 residues long. CDR1 and CDR2 from the germline V gene are SEHNR and FQNEAQ (reference sequence). The CDR3 DNA reads TGTGCCAGCAGCTTATCTAGGAATGAGCAGTTCTTC. Protein: CASSLSRNEQFF.

This chain connects TRBV6-5 to TRBJ1-2; D may be TRBD1 (6 bases). The germline V and J ends were trimmed by 6 bases and 4 bases, with 15 bases remaining between them. The CDR3 runs to 14 residues. In germline, CDR1 is MNHEY, CDR2 SVGAGI. CDR3 residues: CASSTPTGPYGYTF. The DNA of the CDR3 is TGTGCCAGCAGCACCCCAACAGGGCCCTATGGCTACACCTTC.

The chain is built from TRBV9 and TRBJ2-3; D call uncertain. This CDR3 region has 15 residues. CDR1 SGDLS and CDR2 YYNGEE come from the germline V gene. The V end was cut by 2 bases, the J end by 5 bases, with 15 bases between. DNA for the CDR3: TGTGCCAGCAGCGTCCTCCACACCCGCGGAGATACGCAGTATTTT. Amino acid sequence: CASSVLHTRGDTQYF.

This clone appeared once. V is TRBV19 and J is TRBJ2-3; D remains unclear. CDR1 and CDR2 (germline): LNHDA, SQIVND (reference sequence). This CDR3 has 13 residues. V was cut by 5 bases and J by 6 bases, with 12 bases left in between. The CDR3 DNA sequence: TGTGCCAGTAGTGTGCGCCCTATTGATACGCAGTATTTT. Translating it yields CASSVRPIDTQYF.

CDR3 in amino acids: CASSFPGQGTGELFF. CDR3 DNA sequence: TGTGCCAGCAGCTTTCCGGGACAGGGAACGGGGGAGCTGTTTTTT. This rearrangement joins TRBV13 to TRBJ2-2, with 9 bases fitting TRBD1. Per the germline V gene, CDR1 is PRHDT and CDR2 is FYEKMQ (reference sequence). With V trimmed by 3 bases and J by 8 bases, 7 bases remained unmatched. The CDR3 is 15 amino acids.

With respect to this clone: An end of the junction does not agree with germline; a read error may underlie this. This chain joins TRBV5-1 and TRBJ1-5; 8 bases are a match to TRBD1. Germline values: CDR1 SGHRS, CDR2 YFSETQ. This CDR3 spans 13 amino acids. CDR3 sequence: CASSSRGLQPQHF. The CDR3 nucleotides are TGTGCCAGCAGCTCCAGGGGGCTGCAGCCCCAGCATTTT.

This clone was recorded a few times. CDR3 bases: TGCGCCAGCAGGGAAGACTTATACACCTACGAGCAGTACTTC. It is translated as CASREDLYTYEQYF. The genes are TRBV10-2 and TRBJ2-7, with D hard to call. This CDR3 contains 14 residues. V lost 6 bases to trimming and J lost 2 bases, with 14 bases between them. Germline loops: CDR1 WSHSY, CDR2 SAAADI.

This CDR3 is CASSQDYDRQAAGYTF. The CDR3 DNA reads as TGCGCCAGCAGCCAAGATTATGACAGGCAAGCAGCAGGCTACACCTTC. J is TRBJ1-2 and V is TRBV4-1; D might be TRBD1 (6 bases). From germline, CDR1 is MGHRA and CDR2 YSYEKL. Between the trimmed V and J ends, which lost 0 bases and 8 bases, there was a span of 19 bases. The CDR3 length is 16 residues.

V and J are TRBV28 and TRBJ2-3; the D is unclear. CDR3 length equals 13 residues. In germline, CDR1 is MDHEN, CDR2 SYDVKM. Trimming pared 2 bases from V and 4 bases from J, leaving 7 bases between. CDR3 sequence reads: CASSLPRPDTQYF. The CDR3 DNA follows: TGTGCCAGCAGTTTACCGCGGCCAGATACGCAGTATTTT.